This TCR beta chain was obtained from a study of response to subunit inactivated influenza vaccine. Study outcomes and limitations: The authors offered the suggestion that each seasonal influenza vaccination recruits few new T cells.

Only a few counts were recorded for this clonotype. No antigen is known for it. One entry per CDR3 protein results from TCRdb running MiXCR on the RT-PCR reads. The sample comprises hundreds of thousands of distinct CDR3 sequences, about 7.6% of which are singletons, and approximately 13% rests with the top ten. Looked up from germline, CDR1 is SGHRS and CDR2 is YFSETQ. There are 16 residues in the CDR3. The J segment lost 4 bases and the V segment lost 0 bases, leaving 8 bases of the junction unmatched. This clonotype was sampled from a man aged 50 to 69 who received an inactivated influenza vaccine. The genes are TRBV5-1 and TRBJ2-5, with TRBD1 matching 8 bases. The specimen was PBMCs from blood, collected less than 30 months after vaccination. As DNA, the CDR3 is TGCGCCAGCAGCTTGGCCGACAGGGGCCGGGGAGAGACCCAGTACTTC. Amino acids: CASSLADRGRGETQYF.